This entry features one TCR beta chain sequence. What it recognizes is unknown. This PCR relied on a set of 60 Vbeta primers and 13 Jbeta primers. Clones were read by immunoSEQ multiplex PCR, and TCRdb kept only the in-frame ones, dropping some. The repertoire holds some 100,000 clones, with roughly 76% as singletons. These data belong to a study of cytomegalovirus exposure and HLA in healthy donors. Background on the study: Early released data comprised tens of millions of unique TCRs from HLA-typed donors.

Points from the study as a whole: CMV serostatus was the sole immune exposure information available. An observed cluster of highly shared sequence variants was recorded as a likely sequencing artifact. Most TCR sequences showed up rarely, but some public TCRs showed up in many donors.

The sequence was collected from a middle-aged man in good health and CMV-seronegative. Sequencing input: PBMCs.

The CDR3 nucleotides are TGCGCCAGCAAGGCAGGGGCAATCAGAGTAAACTACACCTTC. This codes for CASKAGAIRVNYTF. This chain connects TRBV10-1 to TRBJ1-2, with D maybe TRBD1 (6 bases). V lost 7 bases and J lost 10, with 22 bases in between. The CDR3 contains 14 residues. Germline loops: CDR1 WNHNN, CDR2 SYGVQD (reference sequence).